Presented here are 31 T cell receptor beta chains from one specimen sequenced in a study of breast tumors, draining lymph nodes, adjacent tissues. TCRdb independently ran MiXCR on the multiplex PCR reads; one entry per CDR3 protein. The sample holds about 11,000 distinct CDR3 sequences; about 34% are singletons and the top ten take roughly 15%. The sequencing sample was made of breast tumor tissue. These receptor sequences come from a female donor with breast cancer. Some clones in this sample may be carry-over from other donors' samples.

The chain has TRBV9 and TRBJ2-1, with 14 bases matching TRBD2. The ends lost 3 bases at V and 8 bases at J; junction bases unmatched: 10. CDR1 SGDLS and CDR2 YYNGEE come from the germline V gene. This CDR3 is 17 amino acids long. CDR3 nucleotides: TGTGCCAGCAGCGCTACGGGGACTAGCGGGGGCCGAGATGAGCAGTTCTTC. Translation: CASSATGTSGGRDEQFF.

This clonotype was seen repeatedly, ten times or more. The V and J genes are TRBV6-2 or TRBV6-3 and TRBJ1-5, with 7 bases fitting TRBD1. The CDR3 is 15 amino acids. Germline V gene sequence: CDR1 MNHEY, CDR2 SVGEGT. With V trimmed by 6 bases and J by 6 bases, 11 bases remained unmatched. The CDR3, as DNA: TGTGCCAGCAGCACCGGACAGGCATGGAGTCAGCCCCAGCATTTT. This encodes CASSTGQAWSQPQHF.

This clonotype has at least ten counts. CDR3 region: CASSVGLAGVEQFF. The CDR3 coding sequence is TGTGCCAGCAGCGTAGGACTAGCGGGAGTAGAGCAGTTCTTC. The gene calls are TRBV9 and TRBJ2-1; 12 bases line up with TRBD2. Per the germline V gene, CDR1 is SGDLS and CDR2 is YYNGEE. V lost 0 bases, J lost 10 bases, and 2 bases stayed unmatched. This CDR3 region has 14 residues.

Turning to this clonotype: The junction shows a germline mismatch at one end, possibly a read error. The chain couples TRBV9 to TRBJ2-3; no firm D call. The CDR3 is 14 amino acids. Germline V gene data show CDR1 as SGDLS and CDR2 as YYNGEE. The CDR3 loop reads CAGSVGLGTDMQYF. The CDR3 bases are TGTGCCGGCAGCGTAGGGCTGGGCACAGATATGCAGTATTTT.

In its sample, this clonotype was seen many times. This chain links TRBV6-1 with TRBJ2-5; possibly TRBD2 for D (5 bases). The germline V gene has CDR1 MNHNS and CDR2 SASEGT. V was clipped by 1 base and J by 7 bases, with 10 bases between them. This CDR3 contains 13 residues. The CDR3 region is CASSEGKSGTQYF. For the CDR3, the DNA is TGTGCCAGCAGTGAAGGGAAAAGCGGGACCCAGTACTTC.

As to this clonotype: Its ends do not fully match the called genes, so a read error is possible. The rearrangement links TRBV7-2 to TRBJ2-1; 11 bases fit TRBD2. CDR1 SGHTA and CDR2 FQGNSA come from the germline V gene. This CDR3 has 15 residues. CDR3 residues: CASSFPTSGSDERLF. The CDR3, as DNA: TGTGCCAGCAGCTTCCCTACTAGCGGGAGTGATGAGCGGCTCTTC.

This clonotype appeared many times. V gene TRBV6-6 combines with J gene TRBJ2-6, with D perhaps TRBD2 (5 bases). V was trimmed by 4 bases and J by 0 bases, leaving 13 bases between them. From germline, CDR1 is MNHNY and CDR2 SVGAGI (reference sequence). CDR3 length equals 17 residues. The CDR3 protein is CASSLERILSGANVLTF. For the CDR3, the DNA is TGTGCCAGCAGTTTGGAGCGGATCCTCTCTGGGGCCAACGTCCTGACTTTC.

Ten or more counts support this clonotype. The rearrangement links TRBV27 to TRBJ1-6, with a weak D call TRBD1 (6 bases). Germline V gene lookup returns CDR1 MNHEY and CDR2 SMNVEV (reference sequence). This CDR3 has 14 amino acids. V lost 4 bases and J 10 bases, leaving 14 bases between the germline ends. The CDR3 is CASSWGYRDSPLHF. CDR3 nucleotides: TGTGCCAGCAGTTGGGGGTACAGGGACTCACCCCTCCACTTT.

This clonotype was observed at least ten times. The V gene is TRBV29-1, the J gene TRBJ2-3; D tentatively reads TRBD1 or TRBD2 (6 bases each). Germline V gene sequence: CDR1 SQVTM, CDR2 ANQGSEA. Trimming removed 4 bases from V and 5 bases from J, with 13 bases in between. CDR3 length equals 13 residues. The CDR3 is CSVGGGQRDTQYF. DNA for the CDR3: TGCAGCGTTGGTGGGGGGCAGAGAGATACGCAGTATTTT.

Ten or more counts support this clonotype. The chain has TRBV6-2 or TRBV6-3 and TRBJ2-1; D ambiguous. This CDR3 region has 12 residues. Germline CDR1 MNHEY, CDR2 SVGEGT. Trimming left V 7 bases short and J 4 bases short, with 8 bases between. The CDR3 DNA follows: TGTGCCAGCAAGGACGGGTACAATGAGCAGTTCTTC. Amino acid sequence: CASKDGYNEQFF.

This clonotype has a count of ten or more. The chain links TRBV5-1 to TRBJ2-3; either TRBD1 or TRBD2 may supply D (5 bases each). Trimming stripped 0 bases from V and 6 bases from J, with 11 bases between. Germline CDR1 reads SGHRS; CDR2 reads YFSETQ. The CDR3 spans 14 residues. The CDR3: CASSLGGSYDTQYF. DNA of the CDR3: TGCGCCAGCAGCTTGGGGGGGTCGTACGATACGCAGTATTTT.

By sample share, this clonotype is medium-sized. The chain uses TRBV19 and TRBJ2-3, with unresolved D. The CDR3 is 12 residues long. The germline V gene encodes CDR1 LNHDA and CDR2 SQIVND (reference sequence). Trimming shortened V by 5 bases and J by 5 bases, and 8 bases separated the two germline ends. Here the CDR3 DNA reads TGTGCCAGTAGTCCCTCCCGAGATACGCAGTATTTT. Translated, it gives CASSPSRDTQYF.

Many counts were recorded for this clonotype. V usage is TRBV7-9 and J usage is TRBJ2-2; 10 bases line up with TRBD1. Germline CDR1 SEHNR, CDR2 FQNEAQ (reference sequence). V lost 6 bases to trimming and J lost 5 bases; unmatched junction nucleotides: 6. The CDR3 contains 15 residues. The CDR3 DNA is TGTGCCAGCAGGCCAGGACAGGGGGGAACCGGGGAGCTGTTTTTT. Amino acids: CASRPGQGGTGELFF. Looking up the rest from reference TRBV7-9 and TRBJ2-2 gives the full variable domain: DTGVSQNPRHKITKRGQNVTFRCDPISEHNRLYWYRQTLGQGPEFLTYFQNEAQLEKSRLLSDRFSAERPKGSFSTLEIQRTEQGDSAMYLCASRPGQGGTGELFFGEGSRLTVL.

This clonotype is medium-sized by share. The V and J genes are TRBV5-8 and TRBJ1-4; tentative D call: TRBD1 (6 bases). The CDR3 has 15 residues. Trimming pared 4 bases from V and 4 bases from J, leaving 14 bases between. The germline CDR1 and CDR2 sequences are SGHTS and YDEGEE. The CDR3 spells CASSDNRGINEKLFF. CDR3 DNA sequence: TGTGCCAGCAGCGACAATAGGGGGATTAATGAAAAACTGTTTTTT.

V gene TRBV20-1 combines with J gene TRBJ2-7, with D perhaps being TRBD1 or TRBD2 (5 bases each). The CDR3 runs 13 residues. Per germline, CDR1 DFQATT and CDR2 SNEGSKA (reference sequence). CDR3 DNA: TGCAGCGTCAGCGTCGGGACGAACGGCGAGCAGTACTTC. Residues: CSVSVGTNGEQYF.

This clonotype has at least ten counts. One junction end does not reproduce the germline sequence, and a read error may be involved. This chain uses TRBV20-1 with TRBJ1-2; D remains unclear. This CDR3 is built from 15 residues. CDR1 and CDR2 (germline): DFQATT, SNEGSKA (reference sequence). Written as DNA, the CDR3 is TGCAGTGCTCGAGATGCAGACAAAGGTCTGGATGGCTACACCTTC. It specifies CSARDADKGLDGYTF.

This sequence joins TRBV7-2 and TRBJ1-4; D is possibly TRBD1 (5 bases). This CDR3 spans 15 amino acids. From germline, CDR1 is SGHTA and CDR2 FQGNSA. V was shortened by 2 bases and J by 0 bases, with 7 bases between the two germline ends. CDR3 amino acids: CASSLSGATNEKLFF. In DNA form, the CDR3 reads TGTGCCAGCAGCTTATCGGGGGCAACTAATGAAAAACTGTTTTTT.

In the case of this clonotype: A read error may be the cause here, since a much bigger clone is one base away. V usage is TRBV27 and J usage is TRBJ1-4; no reliable D call. This CDR3 region has 13 residues. Germline V gives CDR1 MNHEY, CDR2 SMNVEV (reference sequence). The CDR3 nucleotides read TGTGCCAGCAGTCCCCGGATAAATGAAAAACCGTTTTTT. Its translation is CASSPRINEKPFF.

This clonotype was detected many times. The chain uses TRBV7-2 and TRBJ2-3, with a possible D match to TRBD2 (5 bases). The CDR3 spans 16 residues. The V gene's germline CDR1 is SGHTA and CDR2 FQGNSA. Between the trimmed V and J ends, which lost 5 bases and 0 bases, there was a span of 15 bases. CDR3 DNA sequence: TGTGCCAGCAGCATGGACTCCTCTTCTAGCACAGATACGCAGTATTTT. Amino acid sequence: CASSMDSSSSTDTQYF.

This chain connects TRBV5-5 to TRBJ2-7, with D uncertain. This CDR3 has 14 amino acids. Germline loops: CDR1 SGHKS, CDR2 YYEKEE (reference sequence). Between the trimmed V and J ends, which lost 5 bases and 3 bases, there was a span of 15 bases. CDR3 sequence reads: CASSYDRAFYEQYF. The CDR3 DNA reads as TGTGCCAGCAGTTATGACCGGGCATTCTACGAGCAGTACTTC.

The J gene is TRBJ2-7, the V gene TRBV5-1; TRBD2 aligns across 9 bases. Germline-derived CDR1 and CDR2 are SGHRS and YFSETQ. The trim removed 2 bases at V and 0 bases at J, leaving 9 bases unmatched. This CDR3 is built from 17 residues. The DNA for the CDR3 is TGCGCCAGCAGCTTACGGTCAGCGGGAGGTTCCTCCTACGAGCAGTACTTC. This translates into CASSLRSAGGSSYEQYF.

The chain employs TRBV19 and TRBJ2-3; 8 nucleotides align to TRBD2. J gave up 2 bases and V 10 bases, and 8 bases lay outside the gene matches. CDR1 is LNHDA, CDR2 SQIVND, per germline (reference sequence). The CDR3 has 14 residues. The chain's CDR3 is CATSAGVYTDTQYF. Here the CDR3 DNA reads TGTGCCACCTCAGCGGGAGTGTACACAGATACGCAGTATTTT.

This clonotype was counted many times. This sequence joins TRBV30 and TRBJ2-7; D may be TRBD2 (5 bases). The CDR3 extends over 15 amino acids. Germline assignment: CDR1 GTSNPN and CDR2 SVGIG (reference sequence). V lost 1 base, J lost 4 bases, and 17 bases lay in between. The CDR3 sequence: CAWSAAGGNLYEQYF. The CDR3 nucleotides are TGTGCCTGGAGTGCCGCGGGTGGGAACCTATACGAGCAGTACTTC.

A word on this clonotype: Likely a read error: the CDR3 ends without its conserved phenylalanine or tryptophan. The chain links TRBV29-1 to TRBJ1-2, with 7 bases identical to TRBD1. CDR1 and CDR2 from the germline V gene are SQVTM and ANQGSEA. The CDR3 runs to 15 residues. V dropped 1 base and J dropped 7; count of bases not matched to a gene: 12. The CDR3 bases are TGCAGCGTTGAAGCCTGGACATTAGGGGGCTCTGGCTACACCCTC. Translating gives CSVEAWTLGGSGYTL.

V is TRBV10-3 and J is TRBJ2-3; TRBD2 matches 7 bases. The J segment lost 2 bases and the V segment lost 7 bases, leaving 9 bases of the junction unmatched. The CDR3 totals 15 residues. Germline CDR1 ENHRY, CDR2 SYGVKD. CDR3 coding DNA: TGTGCCATCAAAGAGTCGAGCGGGAACACAGATACGCAGTATTTT. Translating gives CAIKESSGNTDTQYF.

The table lists this clonotype with a count of one. The chain is built from TRBV7-2 and TRBJ2-7; D is uncertain. CDR1 SGHTA and CDR2 FQGNSA come from the germline V gene. The CDR3 extends over 12 amino acids. V was shortened by 1 base and J by 5 bases, with 6 bases between the two germline ends. DNA of the CDR3: TGTGCCAGCAGCTTAGATGGGGACGAGCAGTACTTC. Its protein is CASSLDGDEQYF.

This clonotype showed up many times. V gene TRBV20-1 combines with J gene TRBJ2-4; no definite D call. Per germline, CDR1 DFQATT and CDR2 SNEGSKA (reference sequence). CDR3 size: 13 residues. The V and J ends lost 2 bases and 6 bases respectively, with 11 bases between them. CDR3: CSARMAELNIQYF. CDR3 coding DNA: TGCAGTGCTAGAATGGCGGAGCTAAACATTCAGTACTTC.

This clonotype was recorded at least ten times. The V and J genes are TRBV6-4 and TRBJ2-2; D is ambiguous. The CDR3 covers 13 residues. Germline assignment: CDR1 MRHNA and CDR2 SNTAGT. V lost 5 bases to trimming and J lost 4 bases, with 8 bases between them. The CDR3 DNA reads TGTGCCAGCAGTCCCCAAGTCACCGGGGAGCTGTTTTTT. This encodes CASSPQVTGELFF.

This clonotype was seen repeatedly, ten times or more. The chain employs TRBV20-1 and TRBJ2-2; D is perhaps TRBD1 (5 bases). Germline-derived CDR1 and CDR2 are DFQATT and SNEGSKA (reference sequence). The CDR3 loop spans 13 amino acids. V was trimmed by 6 bases and J by 6 bases, leaving 14 bases between them. DNA of the CDR3: TGCAGTGCCGCAGGGTGGGAAGCCGGGGAGCTGTTTTTT. This sequence encodes CSAAGWEAGELFF.

This clonotype is medium-sized within its sample. The V call is TRBV13, the J call TRBJ2-2; D remains ambiguous. The V gene's germline CDR1 is PRHDT and CDR2 FYEKMQ (reference sequence). The CDR3 is 15 amino acids. Between the trimmed V and J ends, which lost 2 bases and 2 bases, there was a span of 9 bases. CDR3 nucleotides: TGTGCCAGCAGCTTACGTTCAGGAAACACCGGGGAGCTGTTTTTT. Translated, it gives CASSLRSGNTGELFF.

This clonotype was counted once. V usage is TRBV29-1 and J usage is TRBJ2-7, with D uncertain. CDR3 length: 11 residues. Germline CDR1 is SQVTM and CDR2 is ANQGSEA. Deletions cut 6 bases from V and 7 bases from J, with 13 bases between. The CDR3 DNA sequence: TGCAGCGTCGACAAGGACCGAGAGCAGTACTTC. It translates to CSVDKDREQYF.